Each of the 32 T cell receptor beta chains below was sequenced from the same sample in a study of cytomegalovirus exposure and HLA in healthy donors. Vbeta (60) and Jbeta (13) primers were used in the PCR. Sequencing used immunoSEQ multiplex PCR; TCRdb keeps in-frame clones, though not all of them. The table includes some 120,000 clones, around 79% detected once. The sample consisted of PBMCs. The origin of the receptors is a woman aged 40-49 years in good health and CMV-seronegative.

This clone is a singleton in its sample. The chain carries TRBV18 and TRBJ2-3; a possible D gene is TRBD1 (6 bases). Germline CDR1 reads KGHSH; CDR2 reads LQKENI. The germline V and J ends were trimmed by 3 bases and 2 bases, with 12 bases remaining between them. The CDR3 is made up of 15 amino acids. CDR3 sequence: CASSPGRGYTDTQYF. In nucleotides, the CDR3 is TGTGCCAGCTCACCGGGAAGGGGGTACACAGATACGCAGTATTTT.

V usage is TRBV5-1 and J usage is TRBJ2-7; no clear D gene. Germline V lookup: CDR1 SGHRS, CDR2 YFSETQ. This CDR3 has 13 amino acids. The V end lost 5 bases, the J end lost 2 bases, and 11 bases lay between the germline ends. The CDR3 loop is CASSLGAAYEQYF. In nucleotides, the CDR3 is TGCGCCAGCAGTCTCGGAGCAGCCTACGAGCAGTACTTC.

The chain couples TRBV6-1 to TRBJ1-2, with 9 bases matching TRBD1. The length of the CDR3 is 13 residues. The germline V gene has CDR1 MNHNS and CDR2 SASEGT. The trim removed 6 bases at V and 6 bases at J, leaving 5 bases unmatched. The CDR3 protein is CASRKQGANGYTF. The CDR3 DNA follows: TGTGCCAGCAGAAAACAGGGGGCGAATGGCTACACCTTC.

Only a few counts were recorded for this clone. At one of its ends the junction is not consistent with the germline gene, which may arise from a read error. The chain recombines TRBV7-9 with TRBJ1-1; D is uncertain. CDR3 length: 12 residues. Germline V gives CDR1 SEHNR, CDR2 FQNEAQ (reference sequence). The CDR3 sequence: CSSSLSNREAFF. CDR3 nucleotides: TGTTCCAGCAGCTTATCCAACAGAGAAGCTTTCTTT.

In the case of this clone: At one boundary the junction diverges from the germline segment, which might be a read error. V and J are TRBV9 and TRBJ2-7; D may be TRBD1 (6 bases). The germline V gene encodes CDR1 SGDLS and CDR2 YYNGEE. This CDR3 contains 15 residues. The CDR3 DNA follows: TGTGCCGGCAGCGTAGCAGGCAGGGGCTCCTACGAGCAGTACTTC. Its translation is CAGSVAGRGSYEQYF.

The chain joins TRBV6-5 to TRBJ2-5; tentatively, D is TRBD2 (7 bases). The CDR3 is made up of 12 amino acids. Trimming took off 8 bases at V and 5 bases at J, with 12 bases between the two ends. Per the germline V gene, CDR1 is MNHEY and CDR2 is SVGAGI. This CDR3 reads CASGRGIETQYF. In nucleotides, the CDR3 is TGTGCCAGCGGGAGGGGGATCGAGACCCAGTACTTC.

The chain carries TRBV28 and TRBJ2-7; possibly TRBD2 for D (5 bases). The CDR3 contains 15 residues. Germline V gene data show CDR1 as MDHEN and CDR2 as SYDVKM. V was clipped by 2 bases and J by 3 bases, with 14 bases between them. The CDR3 DNA sequence: TGTGCCAGCAGTTTAGAGGTTCTGGCGGGCTACGAGCAGTACTTC. Residues: CASSLEVLAGYEQYF.

CDR3 nucleotide sequence: TGTGCCAGCAGCGCACAGGGGGCGACAGATACGCAGTATTTT. Encoded protein: CASSAQGATDTQYF. The chain combines TRBV5-4 with TRBJ2-3, with 9 bases matching TRBD1. The germline gives CDR1 SGHNT, CDR2 YYREEE (reference sequence). CDR3 size: 14 residues. The V segment lost 4 bases and the J segment 3 bases; nucleotides outside the gene matches: 3. The full variable domain, its missing parts supplied by reference TRBV5-4 and TRBJ2-3, is ETGVTQSPTHLIKTRGQQVTLRCSSQSGHNTVSWYQQALGQGPQFIFQYYREEENGRGNFPPRFSGLQFPNYSSELNVNALELDDSALYLCASSAQGATDTQYFGPGTRLTVL.

V is TRBV18 and J is TRBJ2-1; 8 bases map to TRBD2. CDR3 size: 14 residues. Trimming at V came to 8 bases and at J to 8 bases, leaving 11 bases not matched to a gene. Per germline, CDR1 KGHSH and CDR2 LQKENI. The CDR3 protein is CASRPGRVLDEQFF. DNA of the CDR3: TGTGCCAGCAGACCCGGGAGGGTTTTGGATGAGCAGTTCTTC.

This chain uses TRBV14 with TRBJ2-1; TRBD2 agrees at 13 bases. The CDR3 contains 15 residues. Germline V gene lookup returns CDR1 SGHDN and CDR2 FVKESK. The V gene end was trimmed by 4 bases and the J gene end by 4 bases; junction bases not matched to a gene: 1. CDR3 region: CASSLLAGGYNEQFF. In nucleotides, the CDR3 is TGTGCCAGCAGCCTACTAGCGGGAGGGTACAATGAGCAGTTCTTC.

The rearrangement links TRBV18 to TRBJ2-5; TRBD2 might be the D (5 bases). In germline, CDR1 is KGHSH, CDR2 LQKENI. Deletions cut 3 bases from V and 2 bases from J, with 10 bases between. CDR3 length: 14 residues. The CDR3 is CASSPLGGQETQYF. The CDR3 bases are TGTGCCAGCTCACCCCTTGGCGGGCAAGAGACCCAGTACTTC.

The chain is built from TRBV6-5 and TRBJ1-1; the match to TRBD1 covers 8 bases. Trimming cost V 2 bases and J 3 bases; bases outside gene matches: 5. The CDR3 loop spans 15 amino acids. Germline CDR1 reads MNHEY; CDR2 reads SVGAGI. The CDR3 is CASSYNRGSDTEAFF. For the CDR3, the DNA is TGTGCCAGCAGTTACAACAGGGGGTCGGACACTGAAGCTTTCTTT.

V is TRBV18 and J is TRBJ1-5, with D unclear. CDR3 length: 15 residues. Trimming removed 1 base from V and 2 bases from J, with 9 bases in between. Germline V gene sequence: CDR1 KGHSH, CDR2 LQKENI. CDR3 DNA: TGTGCCAGCTCACCACGGGGAGGCGGCAATCAGCCCCAGCATTTT. It yields the protein CASSPRGGGNQPQHF.

This CDR3 is CASSLVGQGHYTF. CDR3 in DNA: TGTGCCAGCAGCTTGGTCGGACAGGGTCACTACACCTTC. The rearrangement uses TRBV5-4 and TRBJ1-2; TRBD1 matches 8 bases. Germline values: CDR1 SGHNT, CDR2 YYREEE (reference sequence). The ends lost 0 bases at V and 10 bases at J; junction bases unmatched: 5. This CDR3 spans 13 amino acids.

The chain recombines TRBV21-1 with TRBJ1-5; the D call TRBD1 from the table was never checked on the DNA. TRBV21-1 is flagged as a pseudogene. The CDR3 runs to 15 residues. The CDR3: CASSNGTGADQPQHF. CDR3 nucleotides: TGTGCCAGCAGCAACGGGACAGGGGCGGATCAGCCCCAGCATTTT.

This clone was counted a few times. This chain connects TRBV5-1 to TRBJ2-7; TRBD2 aligns across 7 bases. Germline values: CDR1 SGHRS, CDR2 YFSETQ. This CDR3 is built from 15 residues. Losses at the gene ends were 2 bases for V and 3 bases for J; bases not matched to a gene: 8. CDR3 nucleotides: TGCGCCAGCAGCTTCGGGGAGGGATCCTTCTACGAGCAGTACTTC. Amino acid sequence: CASSFGEGSFYEQYF.

In DNA, the CDR3 is TGTGCCAGCAGTTTATCGGGGACTAGCGGGAGGGGGGGCGGGGAGCTGTTTTTT. Its protein is CASSLSGTSGRGGGELFF. The chain uses TRBV27 and TRBJ2-2, with 16 bases that match TRBD2. V lost 0 bases and J lost 7; bases outside the gene matches: 5. The CDR3 is made up of 18 amino acids. CDR1 and CDR2 (germline): MNHEY, SMNVEV (reference sequence).

The chain joins TRBV11-2 to TRBJ2-2; D uncertain. Germline V gives CDR1 SGHAT, CDR2 FQNNGV. The length of the CDR3 is 13 residues. V dropped 1 base and J dropped 3 bases, with 3 bases sitting between them. The CDR3 DNA sequence: TGTGCCAGCAGCTTAGCGGACACCGGGGAGCTGTTTTTT. The encoded protein is CASSLADTGELFF.

This clone was seen a few times. This chain connects TRBV2 to TRBJ2-7, with 9 bases lining up with TRBD2. Unmatched junction bases numbered 12, after V lost 2 bases and J lost 13 bases. Germline CDR1 and CDR2: SNHLY and FYNNEI. The CDR3 consists of 14 residues. The CDR3 region has the DNA TGTGCCAGCAGTGAATTTGGGGTCGCGGGAGGGCTTTACTTC. It codes for CASSEFGVAGGLYF.

This clone occurred a few times. One junction end disagrees with the germline gene, perhaps due to a read error. The V gene is TRBV15, the J gene TRBJ2-6, with TRBD1 identical over 10 bases. The CDR3 loop spans 17 amino acids. In germline, CDR1 is LNHNV, CDR2 YYDKDF (reference sequence). Here the CDR3 reads CATSGQGGYSGANGLTF. In DNA, the CDR3 is TGTGCCACCAGCGGACAGGGGGGATACTCTGGGGCCAACGGCCTGACTTTC.

The V gene is TRBV28, the J gene TRBJ2-5; a weak D match, TRBD1 (6 bases). The assigned J gene may be wrong: the sequence end matches TRBJ2-7 better. This CDR3 has 14 amino acids. Per the germline V gene, CDR1 is MDHEN and CDR2 is SYDVKM. CDR3: CASSSGQGPYEQYF. The CDR3 nucleotides are TGTGCCAGCAGTTCAGGCCAGGGGCCCTACGAGCAGTACTTC.

The genes are TRBV27 and TRBJ1-1, with 8 nucleotides matching TRBD1. V trimming: 2 bases; J trimming: 0 bases; junction bases outside the gene matches: 2. This CDR3 is built from 15 residues. Looked up from germline, CDR1 is MNHEY and CDR2 is SMNVEV (reference sequence). The DNA of the CDR3 is TGTGCCAGCAGTTTAACAGGGGGTATGAACACTGAAGCTTTCTTT. This sequence encodes CASSLTGGMNTEAFF.

J is TRBJ2-2 and V is TRBV27; a possible D gene is TRBD1 (5 bases). Trimming removed 8 bases at V and 5 bases at J, with 15 bases between. The V gene's germline CDR1 is MNHEY and CDR2 SMNVEV (reference sequence). This CDR3 is built from 14 residues. In nucleotides, the CDR3 is TGTGCCAGCTGCAGGGAAGGCGTTACCGGGGAGCTGTTTTTT. Encoded protein: CASCREGVTGELFF.

The rearrangement joins TRBV2 to TRBJ1-5; no reliable D call. The CDR3 extends over 15 amino acids. The V gene lost 5 bases and the J gene lost 4 bases, with 15 bases spanning the gap. Germline CDR1 reads SNHLY; CDR2 reads FYNNEI. CDR3: CASSREAAGNQPQHF. CDR3 DNA: TGTGCCAGCAGTCGTGAGGCGGCGGGGAATCAGCCCCAGCATTTT.

The rearrangement joins TRBV12-5 to TRBJ2-5; 9 bases are a match to TRBD1. CDR3 length: 15 amino acids. After removal of 5 bases from V and 2 bases from J, the junction contained 6 bases not matched to a gene. Per the germline V gene, CDR1 is LGHNT and CDR2 is FRNRAP. Here the CDR3 reads CASGTGTGYQETQYF. CDR3 DNA sequence: TGTGCTAGTGGTACCGGGACAGGGTATCAAGAGACCCAGTACTTC.

The chain is built from TRBV28 and TRBJ2-1; perhaps TRBD1 as D (5 bases). The CDR3 spans 15 residues. Germline values: CDR1 MDHEN, CDR2 SYDVKM. Trimming shortened V by 4 bases and J by 6 bases, and 16 bases separated the two germline ends. This chain's CDR3 is CASSSSGFIINEQFF. Written as DNA, the CDR3 is TGTGCCAGCAGTTCGTCAGGGTTCATCATCAATGAGCAGTTCTTC.

There are a few counts of this clone. The V gene is TRBV7-2, the J gene TRBJ2-2; D possibly corresponds to TRBD2 (5 bases). The CDR3 totals 14 residues. Germline V gene sequence: CDR1 SGHTA, CDR2 FQGNSA. Trimming shortened V by 2 bases and J by 1 base, and 5 bases separated the two germline ends. DNA of the CDR3: TGTGCCAGCAGCTTACGGGGGAACACCGGGGAGCTGTTTTTT. Amino acids: CASSLRGNTGELFF.

This chain joins TRBV11-2 and TRBJ1-1; D is perhaps TRBD1 (5 bases). The CDR3 contains 14 residues. The V end was cut by 6 bases, the J end by 0 bases, with 11 bases between. The germline gives CDR1 SGHAT, CDR2 FQNNGV. The DNA of the CDR3 is TGTGCCAGCAGAGTCGACAGTATGAACACTGAAGCTTTCTTT. The encoded protein is CASRVDSMNTEAFF.

The rearrangement links TRBV5-1 to TRBJ1-2; 8 bases are shared with TRBD1. The CDR3 loop spans 13 amino acids. Germline CDR1 is SGHRS and CDR2 is YFSETQ. Unmatched junction bases numbered 5, after V lost 3 bases and J lost 7 bases. CDR3 in amino acids: CASSWTGSSGYTF. CDR3 DNA sequence: TGCGCCAGCAGCTGGACAGGGAGTAGTGGCTACACCTTC.

This rearrangement joins TRBV28 to TRBJ1-2, with TRBD1 as a possible D gene (6 bases). The CDR3 extends over 13 amino acids. Per the germline V gene, CDR1 is MDHEN and CDR2 is SYDVKM. With 3 bases removed from V and 5 bases from J, the gap between germline ends came to 10 bases. CDR3 DNA: TGTGCCAGCAGTTTTGTCGGACAGTATGGCTACACCTTC. Protein sequence: CASSFVGQYGYTF.

The rearrangement links TRBV28 to TRBJ2-7; TRBD1 matches 11 bases. The CDR3 is made up of 15 amino acids. Unmatched junction bases numbered 6, after V lost 5 bases and J lost 3 bases. Germline assignment: CDR1 MDHEN and CDR2 SYDVKM. In DNA, the CDR3 is TGTGCCAGCAGTGTGGCCGGGACAGGGGGCTACGAGCAGTACTTC. Translating it yields CASSVAGTGGYEQYF.

The genes are TRBV11-3 and TRBJ2-6; 12 bases align to TRBD1. Germline V gene data show CDR1 as SGHNT and CDR2 as YENEEA. The V segment lost 7 bases and the J segment 4 bases; nucleotides outside the gene matches: 14. CDR3 length: 19 residues. DNA of the CDR3: TGTGCCAGCACCCTGCACCGGGACAGGGGGCAAGACGGGGCCAACGTCCTGACTTTC. Its protein is CASTLHRDRGQDGANVLTF.